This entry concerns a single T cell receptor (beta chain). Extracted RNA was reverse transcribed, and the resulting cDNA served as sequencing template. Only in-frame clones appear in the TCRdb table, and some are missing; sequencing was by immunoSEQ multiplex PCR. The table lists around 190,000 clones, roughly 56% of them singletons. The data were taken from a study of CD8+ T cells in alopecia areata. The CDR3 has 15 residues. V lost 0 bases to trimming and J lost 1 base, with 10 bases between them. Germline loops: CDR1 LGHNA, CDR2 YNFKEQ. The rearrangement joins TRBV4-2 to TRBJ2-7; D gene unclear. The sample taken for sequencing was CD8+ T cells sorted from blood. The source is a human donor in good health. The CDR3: CASSQEYLPSYEQYF. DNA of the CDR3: TGTGCCAGCAGCCAAGAATACCTCCCATCCTACGAGCAGTACTTC.